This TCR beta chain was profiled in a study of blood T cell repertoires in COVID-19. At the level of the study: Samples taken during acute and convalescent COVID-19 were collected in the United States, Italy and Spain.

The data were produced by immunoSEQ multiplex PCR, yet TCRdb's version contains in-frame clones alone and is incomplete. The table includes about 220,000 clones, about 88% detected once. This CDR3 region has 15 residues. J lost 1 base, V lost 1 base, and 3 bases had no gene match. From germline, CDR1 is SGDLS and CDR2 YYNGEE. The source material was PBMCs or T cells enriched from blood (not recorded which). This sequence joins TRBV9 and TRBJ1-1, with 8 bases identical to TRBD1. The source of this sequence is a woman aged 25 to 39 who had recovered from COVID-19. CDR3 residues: CASSVYGQGNTEAFF. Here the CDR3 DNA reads TGTGCCAGCAGCGTATATGGACAGGGGAACACTGAAGCTTTCTTT. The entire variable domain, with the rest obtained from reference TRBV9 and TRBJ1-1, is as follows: DSGVTQTPKHLITATGQRVTLRCSPRSGDLSVYWYQQSLDQGLQFLIQYYNGEERAKGNILERFSAQQFPDLHSELNLSSLELGDSALYFCASSVYGQGNTEAFFGQGTRLTVV.